These T cell receptor beta chains were read from a single sample in a study of identical twins. TCRdb ran MiXCR on the 5' RACE reads and lists one entry per CDR3 protein. The sample holds 700,000 or so distinct CDR3 sequences, 8.6% seen once. These data were also reused for a study on yellow fever vaccine responses in identical twins.

Specimen: PBMCs. The source of these receptors is a woman under 30 in good health. CDR3s include the opening cysteine and the closing phenylalanine or tryptophan. The order of the fields is V gene, clone size, D gene, J gene, CDR3 DNA, CDR3 protein. The D gene is left open where the match is weak. Size is stated for part of the rows, as once, few or many counts, or as a class when the clone is expanded.

V gene: TRBV7-9; clone size: .; D gene: TRBD1; J gene: TRBJ1-2; CDR3 DNA: TGTGCCAGCAGCTCCCCCAGGGGGGACAGAGCCTATGGCTACACCTTC; CDR3 protein: CASSSPRGDRAYGYTF
V gene: TRBV6-1; clone size: few; D gene: TRBD2; J gene: TRBJ2-5; CDR3 DNA: TGTGCCAGCATACGCCCGGCGGGAGGGGTGGAGACCCAGTACTTC; CDR3 protein: CASIRPAGGVETQYF
V gene: TRBV4-3; clone size: .; D gene: TRBD1; J gene: TRBJ2-7; CDR3 DNA: TGCGCCAGCAGCCAAACCAGGGCCAGGGGGACCTACGAGCAGTACTTC; CDR3 protein: CASSQTRARGTYEQYF
V gene: TRBV12-3/TRBV12-4; clone size: .; D gene: .; J gene: TRBJ2-1; CDR3 DNA: TGTGCCAGCATCCTGGACGGGCGAACTTACTCCTACAATGAGCAGTTCTTC; CDR3 protein: CASILDGRTYSYNEQFF
V gene: TRBV20-1; clone size: many; D gene: .; J gene: TRBJ2-4; CDR3 DNA: TGCAGTGCTGAGGGGGGGGAAAACATTCAGTACTTC; CDR3 protein: CSAEGGENIQYF
V gene: TRBV6-2/TRBV6-3; clone size: few; D gene: TRBD1; J gene: TRBJ2-2; CDR3 DNA: TGTGCCAGCAGACCAACAGGGGTGCCCGGGGAGCTGTTTTTT; CDR3 protein: CASRPTGVPGELFF
V gene: TRBV29-1; clone size: few; D gene: .; J gene: TRBJ1-4; CDR3 DNA: TGCAGCGTTTTACAGGTTAACGAAAAACTGTTTTTT; CDR3 protein: CSVLQVNEKLFF
V gene: TRBV5-1; clone size: few; D gene: .; J gene: TRBJ1-2; CDR3 DNA: TGCGCCAGCAGCTTGGGACTCGGAACGAACTATGGCTACACCTTC; CDR3 protein: CASSLGLGTNYGYTF
V gene: TRBV4-2; clone size: many; D gene: .; J gene: TRBJ2-3; CDR3 DNA: TGTGCCAGCAGCCAACTCGGGGTGGGAGTAGGCGGCACAGATACGCAGTATTTT; CDR3 protein: CASSQLGVGVGGTDTQYF
V gene: TRBV15; clone size: few; D gene: TRBD1; J gene: TRBJ2-1; CDR3 DNA: TGTGCCACCAGCAGAGCCCTTGCCGGGACAGGGGATGATGAGCAGTTCTTC; CDR3 protein: CATSRALAGTGDDEQFF
V gene: TRBV27; clone size: .; D gene: .; J gene: TRBJ2-7; CDR3 DNA: TGTGCCAGCAGTCCAACCCAAGTACTCTACGAGCAGTACTTC; CDR3 protein: CASSPTQVLYEQYF
V gene: TRBV20-1; clone size: many; D gene: .; J gene: TRBJ2-1; CDR3 DNA: TGCAGTGCTGTGCCCGGCGGTCTGAATGAGCAGTTCTTC; CDR3 protein: CSAVPGGLNEQFF
V gene: TRBV7-8; clone size: few; D gene: TRBD2; J gene: TRBJ2-7; CDR3 DNA: TGTGCCAGCAGCTTACCAACAAGTAGACTAGCGGGGATCTACGAGCAGTACTTC; CDR3 protein: CASSLPTSRLAGIYEQYF
V gene: TRBV5-6; clone size: .; D gene: .; J gene: TRBJ2-2; CDR3 DNA: TGTGCCAGCAGCTTGTCGGAGGGCCCCAACACCGGGGAGCTGTTTTTT; CDR3 protein: CASSLSEGPNTGELFF
V gene: TRBV3-1; clone size: few; D gene: TRBD2; J gene: TRBJ2-1; CDR3 DNA: TGTGCCAGCAGTCTTCTAGCGGGAGCTCTCGACAATGAGCAGTTCTTC; CDR3 protein: CASSLLAGALDNEQFF
V gene: TRBV4-3; clone size: few; D gene: TRBD2; J gene: TRBJ2-3; CDR3 DNA: TGCGCCAGCAGCCAGGCTAGCGGGATGACGGCAGATACGCAGTATTTT; CDR3 protein: CASSQASGMTADTQYF
V gene: TRBV4-3; clone size: few; D gene: .; J gene: TRBJ1-1; CDR3 DNA: TGCGCCAGCAGCCAAGGGGCTACAGGTGAGCCTGAAGCTTTCTTT; CDR3 protein: CASSQGATGEPEAFF
V gene: TRBV28; clone size: many; D gene: TRBD1; J gene: TRBJ2-2; CDR3 DNA: TGTGCCAGCAGTTTATTCGACAGGGCCAACACCGGGGAGCTGTTTTTT; CDR3 protein: CASSLFDRANTGELFF
V gene: TRBV7-2; clone size: few; D gene: .; J gene: TRBJ2-2; CDR3 DNA: TGTGCCAGCAGCTCATTCGCCACCGGGCCCAAGCCCGGGGAGCTGTTTTTT; CDR3 protein: CASSSFATGPKPGELFF
V gene: TRBV28; clone size: few; D gene: .; J gene: TRBJ2-5; CDR3 DNA: TGTGCCAGCAGTTTATCCGGGACTGAGACCCAGTACTTC; CDR3 protein: CASSLSGTETQYF
V gene: TRBV6-4; clone size: .; D gene: .; J gene: TRBJ1-5; CDR3 DNA: TGTGCCAGCAAGGGGCCACAAGGGTCGTTCATCGCCGCCAATCAGCCCCAGCATTTT; CDR3 protein: CASKGPQGSFIAANQPQHF
V gene: TRBV5-4; clone size: many; D gene: TRBD2; J gene: TRBJ2-5; CDR3 DNA: TGTGCCAGCAGCAAGGGACTAGCGGGGGCGGGTGAGACCCAGTACTTC; CDR3 protein: CASSKGLAGAGETQYF
V gene: TRBV7-9; clone size: few; D gene: .; J gene: TRBJ2-7; CDR3 DNA: TGTGCCAGCAGGGCCACGGGAACCGAGCAGTACTTC; CDR3 protein: CASRATGTEQYF
V gene: TRBV12-3/TRBV12-4; clone size: few; D gene: TRBD2; J gene: TRBJ2-5; CDR3 DNA: TGTGCCAGCAGGCTTAGCGGGAGGATCGGCGAGACCCAGTACTTC; CDR3 protein: CASRLSGRIGETQYF
V gene: TRBV4-3; clone size: .; D gene: .; J gene: TRBJ2-1; CDR3 DNA: TGCGCCAGCAGCCAAGATCGGGATATCGATCCCGCCAACAATGAGCAGTTCTTC; CDR3 protein: CASSQDRDIDPANNEQFF
V gene: TRBV3-1; clone size: .; D gene: TRBD2; J gene: TRBJ2-1; CDR3 DNA: TGTGCCAGCAGCCAAGTGGATAGCGGGAGAAATGATGAGCAGTTCTTC; CDR3 protein: CASSQVDSGRNDEQFF
V gene: TRBV4-1; clone size: many; D gene: .; J gene: TRBJ2-7; CDR3 DNA: TGCGCCAGCAGCCAAAGTCGGCAGGCAGTTTCCTACGAGCAGTACTTC; CDR3 protein: CASSQSRQAVSYEQYF
V gene: TRBV12-5; clone size: .; D gene: .; J gene: TRBJ2-4; CDR3 DNA: TGTGCTAGTGGTTTAGGGGGAGCCAAAAACATTCAGTACTTC; CDR3 protein: CASGLGGAKNIQYF
V gene: TRBV3-1; clone size: few; D gene: .; J gene: TRBJ2-7; CDR3 DNA: TGTGCCAGCACCCTTCCCTCCACCTACGAGCAGTACTTC; CDR3 protein: CASTLPSTYEQYF
V gene: TRBV29-1; clone size: few; D gene: .; J gene: TRBJ2-3; CDR3 DNA: TGCAGCGTACGGGGGTTCCGCACAGATACGCAGTATTTT; CDR3 protein: CSVRGFRTDTQYF
V gene: TRBV25-1; clone size: few; D gene: .; J gene: TRBJ2-5; CDR3 DNA: TGTGCCAGCAATTACCAAGAGACCCAGTACTTC; CDR3 protein: CASNYQETQYF
V gene: TRBV29-1; clone size: many; D gene: TRBD2; J gene: TRBJ2-5; CDR3 DNA: TGCAGCGTTGATTTCGGTAGCGGGGTCACGAAGACCCAGTACTTC; CDR3 protein: CSVDFGSGVTKTQYF
V gene: TRBV12-3/TRBV12-4; clone size: many; D gene: .; J gene: TRBJ2-7; CDR3 DNA: TGTGCCAGCAGTTTCTTCGGGGGCGCCTACGAGCAGTACTTC; CDR3 protein: CASSFFGGAYEQYF
V gene: TRBV3-1; clone size: few; D gene: .; J gene: TRBJ2-7; CDR3 DNA: TGTGCCAGCAGCCAAGAGGGGAGGGGGTTCTACGAGCAGTACTTC; CDR3 protein: CASSQEGRGFYEQYF
V gene: TRBV12-3/TRBV12-4; clone size: few; D gene: .; J gene: TRBJ1-2; CDR3 DNA: TGTGCCAGCACCCCCGGAGAGAACTATGGCTACACCTTC; CDR3 protein: CASTPGENYGYTF
V gene: TRBV6-1; clone size: .; D gene: TRBD1; J gene: TRBJ2-6; CDR3 DNA: TGTGCCAGCGGTGACAGGGGGTTAGCTGGGGCCAACGTCCTGACTTTC; CDR3 protein: CASGDRGLAGANVLTF
V gene: TRBV7-8; clone size: .; D gene: TRBD1; J gene: TRBJ2-7; CDR3 DNA: TGTGCCAGCAGCCTTCCCCTTGTCGGACAGGGGTATTACTACGAGCAGTACTTC; CDR3 protein: CASSLPLVGQGYYYEQYF
V gene: TRBV28; clone size: few; D gene: .; J gene: TRBJ2-5; CDR3 DNA: TGTGCCAGCAGAACCCCCAGGGAACGGGAGACCCAGTACTTC; CDR3 protein: CASRTPRERETQYF
V gene: TRBV5-1; clone size: many; D gene: .; J gene: TRBJ2-5; CDR3 DNA: TGCGCCAGCAGCCGACAGGGAGGTGAGACCCAGTACTTC; CDR3 protein: CASSRQGGETQYF
V gene: TRBV10-2; clone size: few; D gene: .; J gene: TRBJ2-7; CDR3 DNA: TGCGCCAGCAGTGAGCGGGCTAGCTACGAGCAGTACTTC; CDR3 protein: CASSERASYEQYF
V gene: TRBV20-1; clone size: few; D gene: TRBD2; J gene: TRBJ2-1; CDR3 DNA: TGCAGTGCAAATCCGGGACTAGCGGGGTTCAATGAGCAGTTCTTC; CDR3 protein: CSANPGLAGFNEQFF
V gene: TRBV24-1; clone size: .; D gene: .; J gene: TRBJ2-6; CDR3 DNA: TGTGCCACCAGTGATTCAGGGACTGGGGCCAACGTCCTGACTTTC; CDR3 protein: CATSDSGTGANVLTF
V gene: TRBV28; clone size: many; D gene: TRBD1; J gene: TRBJ2-5; CDR3 DNA: TGTGCCAGCAGCCAGGGAAGGGGGCGTGCCGTTGCAGAGACCCAGTACTTC; CDR3 protein: CASSQGRGRAVAETQYF
V gene: TRBV20-1; clone size: few; D gene: .; J gene: TRBJ2-2; CDR3 DNA: TGCAGTGCTAGTACCTTGAACACCGGGGAGCTGTTTTTT; CDR3 protein: CSASTLNTGELFF
V gene: TRBV7-9; clone size: few; D gene: .; J gene: TRBJ2-1; CDR3 DNA: TGTGCCAGCAGCTTAACTTATGAGCAGTTCTTC; CDR3 protein: CASSLTYEQFF
V gene: TRBV20-1; clone size: few; D gene: TRBD2; J gene: TRBJ2-2; CDR3 DNA: TGCAGTGCTAGTCCTAGCGGGAGTAATACCGGGGAGCTGTTTTTT; CDR3 protein: CSASPSGSNTGELFF
V gene: TRBV7-7; clone size: .; D gene: .; J gene: TRBJ2-5; CDR3 DNA: TGTGCTAGCAGCCCGAAGACAGGTGAAGAGACCCAGTACTTC; CDR3 protein: CASSPKTGEETQYF
V gene: TRBV3-1; clone size: few; D gene: .; J gene: TRBJ2-5; CDR3 DNA: TGTGCCAGCAGCCAAGAGTTAATCGGGGGCCAAGAGACCCAGTACTTC; CDR3 protein: CASSQELIGGQETQYF
V gene: TRBV20-1; clone size: .; D gene: TRBD2; J gene: TRBJ2-3; CDR3 DNA: TGCAGTGCTAGAACTAGCGGGCTCACAGATACGCAGTATTTT; CDR3 protein: CSARTSGLTDTQYF
V gene: TRBV20-1; clone size: many; D gene: TRBD2; J gene: TRBJ2-1; CDR3 DNA: TGCAGTGCTAGGGTACTAGCGTACTACAATGAGCAGTTCTTC; CDR3 protein: CSARVLAYYNEQFF
V gene: TRBV18; clone size: .; D gene: TRBD2; J gene: TRBJ2-1; CDR3 DNA: TGTGCCAGCTCACCGCTGGGACTAGCTCCCTACAATGAGCAGTTCTTC; CDR3 protein: CASSPLGLAPYNEQFF
V gene: TRBV4-1; clone size: .; D gene: TRBD2; J gene: TRBJ2-4; CDR3 DNA: TGCGCCAGCAGCCACAACGGGGGGACTAGCGACAAAAACATTCAGTACTTC; CDR3 protein: CASSHNGGTSDKNIQYF
V gene: TRBV4-1; clone size: few; D gene: TRBD2; J gene: TRBJ2-5; CDR3 DNA: TGCGCCAGCAGCCAAGATCTCTATGTTGCTAGCGGGTTTCATTCCGAAGAGACCCAGTACTTC; CDR3 protein: CASSQDLYVASGFHSEETQYF